The 17 T cell receptor beta chains given below trace back to one sample, sequenced in a study of shared clonotypes between healthy human individuals. CD8 cells regarded as naive lacked CD45RO, were positively chosen for CCR7, and omitted terminally differentiated effector memory CD45RA+ cells. TCRdb keeps only in-frame clones here, not all; method: immunoSEQ multiplex PCR. Of 750,000 to 1,000,000 clones listed, roughly 92% are singletons. The material sequenced was naive CD8+ T cells sorted from blood. Source of these receptors: a man aged 25-40 years in good health.

The V call is TRBV6-1, the J call TRBJ2-5; possibly TRBD2 for D (5 bases). Germline V lookup: CDR1 MNHNS, CDR2 SASEGT. The CDR3 totals 13 residues. V was shortened by 3 bases and J by 3 bases, with 8 bases between the two germline ends. DNA of the CDR3: TGTGCCAGCAGTGATTGGACTGAAGAGACCCAGTACTTC. Translated: CASSDWTEETQYF.

The gene calls are TRBV18 and TRBJ2-7; D might be TRBD1 (6 bases). The V end was cut by 3 bases, the J end by 3 bases, with 9 bases between. CDR3 length equals 13 residues. The germline CDR1 and CDR2 sequences are KGHSH and LQKENI. Here the CDR3 DNA reads TGTGCCAGCTCACCTGAACAGGGCTACGAGCAGTACTTC. It encodes CASSPEQGYEQYF.

The chain carries TRBV14 and TRBJ1-3; D unresolved. V shed 0 bases and J shed 0 bases, with 21 bases lying between them. CDR3 length: 20 residues. Germline assignment: CDR1 SGHDN and CDR2 FVKESK. The CDR3 is CASSQDVRVGWRSSGNTIYF. CDR3 nucleotides: TGTGCCAGCAGCCAAGACGTAAGAGTGGGTTGGAGAAGCTCTGGAAACACCATATATTTT.

This chain connects TRBV6-5 to TRBJ2-1; 9 bases are a match to TRBD1. The V and J ends lost 6 bases and 2 bases, in that order; junction bases with no gene match: 5. Germline lookup yields CDR1 MNHEY and CDR2 SVGAGI. There are 15 residues in the CDR3. The CDR3 protein is CASSHGTGPYNEQFF. The CDR3 coding sequence is TGTGCCAGCAGCCACGGGACAGGGCCCTACAATGAGCAGTTCTTC.

The rearrangement joins TRBV28 to TRBJ2-1, with TRBD1 identical over 9 bases. Germline CDR1 is MDHEN and CDR2 is SYDVKM. Germline trimming cut 2 bases from V and 5 bases from J; bases unmatched to any gene: 1. This CDR3 has 14 residues. CDR3 protein: CASSLGDRDNEQFF. The CDR3 DNA follows: TGTGCCAGCAGTTTAGGGGACAGGGACAATGAGCAGTTCTTC.

Written as DNA, the CDR3 is TGTGCCAGCAGTGAAGCGGGGCGAGGGGCTCATTCTGAAGCTTTCTTT. Translated, it gives CASSEAGRGAHSEAFF. The chain employs TRBV2 and TRBJ1-1; tentatively, D is TRBD1 (5 bases). Germline assignment: CDR1 SNHLY and CDR2 FYNNEI. The CDR3 has 16 residues. Trimming shortened V by 0 bases and J by 6 bases, and 17 bases separated the two germline ends.

The chain is built from TRBV27 and TRBJ2-1, with TRBD2 matching over 11 bases. The CDR3 spans 14 residues. The junction had 3 bases not matched to a gene; V was cut back by 6 bases and J by 5 bases. Germline loops: CDR1 MNHEY, CDR2 SMNVEV (reference sequence). Written as DNA, the CDR3 is TGTGCCAGCAGGAATAGCGGGAGGGACAATGAGCAGTTCTTC. It encodes CASRNSGRDNEQFF.

This clone was counted once. V is TRBV1 and J is TRBJ1-3. TRBV1 is recorded as a pseudogene. The CDR3 loop spans 19 amino acids. This CDR3 reads CTSSQEVSSNRPGGNTIYF. CDR3 coding DNA: TGCACCAGCAGCCAAGAGGTGAGTTCAAACAGGCCTGGGGGGAACACCATATATTTT.

On this clone itself: The same CDR3 can be traced to other DNA sequences in this sample. V and J are TRBV27 and TRBJ2-5, with D possibly TRBD2 on 7 matching bases. The CDR3 runs 14 residues. Trimming left V 3 bases short and J 5 bases short, with 13 bases between. Germline CDR1 MNHEY, CDR2 SMNVEV (reference sequence). The CDR3 loop reads CASSFLRGGETQYF. The CDR3 bases are TGTGCCAGCAGTTTCCTCAGGGGAGGGGAGACCCAGTACTTC.

The chain joins TRBV12-5 to TRBJ1-1, with no clear D. Germline CDR1 LGHNT, CDR2 FRNRAP. V dropped 1 base and J dropped 4 bases, with 4 bases sitting between them. The CDR3 runs to 12 residues. The CDR3 DNA sequence: TGTGCTAGTGGTTTGGCCCTCACTGAAGCTTTCTTT. Encoded protein: CASGLALTEAFF.

The rearrangement joins TRBV15 to TRBJ1-3; D uncertain. From germline, CDR1 is LNHNV and CDR2 YYDKDF (reference sequence). V was shortened by 0 bases and J by 0 bases, with 3 bases between the two germline ends. CDR3 length: 14 residues. CDR3 region: CATSRETSGNTIYF. CDR3 DNA sequence: TGTGCCACCAGCAGAGAGACCTCTGGAAACACCATATATTTT. Variable domain in full (rest from reference TRBV15 and TRBJ1-3): DAMVIQNPRYQVTQFGKPVTLSCSQTLNHNVMYWYQQKSSQAPKLLFHYYDKDFNNEADTPDNFQSRRPNTSFCFLDIRSPGLGDTAMYLCATSRETSGNTIYFGEGSWLTVV.

The chain combines TRBV7-9 with TRBJ2-2, with D possibly TRBD1 on 6 matching bases. The CDR3 is 15 amino acids. The V gene's germline CDR1 is SEHNR and CDR2 FQNEAQ (reference sequence). Between the trimmed V and J ends, which lost 5 bases and 4 bases, there was a span of 14 bases. The CDR3: CASSHVGTFTGELFF. The CDR3 DNA is TGTGCCAGCAGCCACGTAGGGACATTCACCGGGGAGCTGTTTTTT. The whole variable domain, filled in from reference TRBV7-9 and TRBJ2-2, reads DTGVSQNPRHKITKRGQNVTFRCDPISEHNRLYWYRQTLGQGPEFLTYFQNEAQLEKSRLLSDRFSAERPKGSFSTLEIQRTEQGDSAMYLCASSHVGTFTGELFFGEGSRLTVL.

The rearrangement links TRBV10-1 to TRBJ2-1, with D uncertain. The CDR3 has 13 residues. The germline CDR1 and CDR2 sequences are WNHNN and SYGVQD (reference sequence). The ends were cut back, 6 bases at V and 6 bases at J, with 12 bases in the middle. CDR3 loop: CASRVGRINEQFF. The CDR3 nucleotides are TGCGCCAGCAGGGTCGGCAGAATCAATGAGCAGTTCTTC.

Notes on this clone: Other DNA sequences in this specimen translate into the identical CDR3. The gene calls are TRBV27 and TRBJ2-7, with D perhaps TRBD1 or TRBD2 (5 bases each). Trimming shortened V by 4 bases and J by 3 bases, and 13 bases separated the two germline ends. The germline V gene encodes CDR1 MNHEY and CDR2 SMNVEV (reference sequence). The CDR3 covers 14 residues. CDR3 bases: TGTGCCAGCAGTTCCCCGGGACGGAGCTACGAGCAGTACTTC. Protein sequence: CASSSPGRSYEQYF.

This chain connects TRBV7-5 to TRBJ2-1; the table's D call, TRBD2, was not checked against the DNA. TRBV7-5 is described as a pseudogene. This CDR3 has 16 amino acids. The CDR3 spells CARSPSDPLSYNEQFF. CDR3 DNA sequence: TGTGCCAGAAGCCCTAGCGACCCGCTCTCCTACAATGAGCAGTTCTTC.

The count of this clone is one. This chain connects TRBV19 to TRBJ1-1; the D gene is possibly TRBD1 (5 bases). V was cut by 3 bases and J by 6 bases, with 5 bases left in between. From germline, CDR1 is LNHDA and CDR2 SQIVND (reference sequence). This CDR3 contains 11 residues. DNA for the CDR3: TGTGCCAGTAGTATGGGGGCTGAAGCTTTCTTT. This encodes CASSMGAEAFF.

The CDR3 loop is CASSLVGTTVTDTQYF. The CDR3 DNA reads as TGCGCCAGCAGCTTGGTAGGGACTACGGTCACAGATACGCAGTATTTT. This chain uses TRBV5-1 with TRBJ2-3; 7 nucleotides line up with TRBD2. The V segment lost 0 bases and the J segment 2 bases; nucleotides outside the gene matches: 6. Germline V lookup: CDR1 SGHRS, CDR2 YFSETQ. This CDR3 is built from 16 residues.